This T cell receptor beta chain was identified in a study of T cell responses to AZD1222 COVID-19 vaccine. This clone has a handful of counts. Antigen: not known. The study, taken as a whole, reports: As reported, nearly half of all spike-specific TCRs target variant regions that are unmutated.

Profiled with immunoSEQ multiplex PCR; TCRdb holds only in-frame clones, not every one. The sample shows approximately 67,000 clones, around four fifths of them seen only once. The sample was peripheral blood, taken on day 0 of AZD1222 vaccination. This TCR derives from an adult in good health.

The CDR3 DNA follows: TGCGCCAGCAGTTCCGGGACCCGAGGCTACGAGCAGTACTTC. Its translation: CASSSGTRGYEQYF. The chain joins TRBV5-1 to TRBJ2-7; D could derive from TRBD1 or TRBD2 (5 bases each). The V gene's germline CDR1 is SGHRS and CDR2 YFSETQ. V was shortened by 5 bases and J by 3 bases, with 15 bases between the two germline ends. The CDR3 runs 14 residues.